This T cell receptor (beta chain) was documented in a study of blood T cell repertoires in COVID-19. V gave up 0 bases and J gave up 3 bases, with 15 bases separating them. This CDR3 region has 17 residues. CDR1 and CDR2 (germline): LGHDT, YNNKEL (reference sequence). Profiling relied on immunoSEQ multiplex PCR, and the TCRdb table lists in-frame clones only, not all of them. The sample yields around 170,000 clones, around 86% seen once. V is TRBV3-1 (or the pseudogene TRBV3-2) and J is TRBJ2-1; no reliable D call. Sequencing was carried out using PBMCs or T cells enriched from blood (not recorded which). This TCR came from a woman aged 25 to 45 who had recovered from COVID-19. The CDR3 nucleotides read TGTGCCAGCAGCCAAGAACAATCCCCCGTGCACTACAATGAGCAGTTCTTC. Protein sequence: CASSQEQSPVHYNEQFF.